This T cell receptor beta chain was captured by sequencing in a study of blood T cell repertoires in COVID-19. Germline V gene lookup returns CDR1 SGHAT and CDR2 FQNNGV. With 1 base removed from V and 6 bases from J, the gap between germline ends came to 6 bases. CDR3 length: 12 amino acids. Per the authors' pipeline: Amplification from reference gene primers served as the basis for estimated nucleated cell counts. Produced via immunoSEQ multiplex PCR; TCRdb's table is partial and in-frame only. V and J calls and clone size are copied from that table; D and trimming were computed from the DNA. Of more than 200,000 clones listed, 80% to 90% are singletons.

V usage is TRBV11-2 and J usage is TRBJ1-2; no clear D gene. Sequenced material: peripheral blood. This TCR came from a woman at least 80 years old with acute or convalescent COVID-19. CDR3 amino acids: CASSLVPDGYTF. Written as DNA, the CDR3 is TGTGCCAGCAGCTTAGTCCCGGATGGCTACACCTTC.